A selection of T cell receptor beta chains follows, all from one sample in a study of vaccination effects on CD4 cells after COVID-19. These TCRs are of unknown antigen specificity. Some clones are missing from TCRdb's copy, which holds only in-frame ones; the method was immunoSEQ multiplex PCR. The sample carries more than 20,000 clones, 70% to 80% recorded once. The sequenced sample was CD4+ T cells from PBMCs cultured with a peptide pool, obtained before COVID-19 vaccination. These receptors came from a human donor who had a prior SARS-CoV-2 infection. The CDR3 runs from the conserved cysteine through the conserved F or W. The order of the fields is D gene, J gene, clone size, V gene, CDR3 protein, CDR3 DNA. D genes are given only for firm matches. Size is stated for part of the rows, as once, few or many counts, or as a class when the clone is expanded.

>-|TRBJ2-6|-|TRBV10-3
CAIRTAGDLGANVLTF
TGTGCCATCCGAACAGCTGGGGATCTCGGGGCCAACGTCCTGACTTTC
>TRBD1|TRBJ1-2|-|TRBV5-6
CASSLRQGANYGYTF
TGTGCCAGCAGCTTGCGGCAGGGGGCTAACTATGGCTACACCTTC
>-|TRBJ1-3|-|TRBV10-3
CAITTELSGNTIYF
TGTGCCATCACCACAGAGCTCTCTGGAAACACCATATATTTT
>TRBD2|TRBJ2-1|-|TRBV4-1
CASSHIRDYKNDNEQFF
TGCGCCAGCAGCCACATTAGGGACTACAAAAATGACAATGAGCAGTTCTTC
>-|TRBJ2-2|-|TRBV6-6
CASSSSGTSGELFF
TGTGCCAGCAGTTCCTCCGGGACGTCCGGGGAGCTGTTTTTT
>TRBD2|TRBJ2-1|-|TRBV4-2
CASSQASGGASNEQFF
TGTGCCAGCAGCCAGGCCAGCGGGGGGGCCTCCAATGAGCAGTTCTTC
>TRBD2|TRBJ2-3|-|TRBV24-1
CATSDPSGGLTDTQYF
TGTGCCACCAGTGATCCTAGCGGGGGACTCACAGATACGCAGTATTTT
>-|TRBJ2-2|-|TRBV7-3
CASSHPGGTGELFF
TGTGCCAGCAGCCACCCCGGGGGAACCGGGGAGCTGTTTTTT
>-|TRBJ2-6|-|TRBV19
CASSGVRSSGANVLTF
TGTGCCAGTAGTGGCGTCAGGAGCTCTGGGGCCAACGTCCTGACTTTC
>-|TRBJ2-1|-|TRBV19
CASSIAGTHGEQFF
TGTGCCAGTAGTATAGCGGGGACGCACGGTGAGCAGTTCTTC
>TRBD1|TRBJ1-1|few|TRBV11-2
CASSLRRGTGEAFF
TGTGCCAGCAGCTTACGGCGGGGGACAGGTGAAGCTTTCTTT
>-|TRBJ1-1|-|TRBV6-5
CASSYSRGNTEAFF
TGTGCCAGCAGTTACTCGCGGGGGAACACTGAAGCTTTCTTT
>-|TRBJ2-3|few|TRBV4-2
CASSQGGFTDTQYF
TGTGCCAGCAGCCAAGGGGGCTTCACAGATACGCAGTATTTT
>-|TRBJ1-2|-|TRBV19
CASSLNYNPGYTF
TGTGCCAGTAGTCTAAATTACAACCCGGGCTACACCTTC
>TRBD2|TRBJ2-7|-|TRBV29-1
CSVRGLAGFYEQYF
TGCAGCGTACGGGGACTAGCGGGATTTTACGAGCAGTACTTC
>-|TRBJ1-3|once|TRBV7-2
CASSFDRKSSGNTIYF
TGTGCCAGCAGCTTTGACAGGAAGAGCTCTGGAAACACCATATATTTT
>-|TRBJ2-5|few|TRBV5-1
CASSLVGRGTQYF
TGCGCCAGCAGCTTGGTAGGCCGGGGGACCCAGTACTTC
>-|TRBJ1-5|once|TRBV24-1
CATSDRRTALGNQPQHF
TGTGCCACCAGTGACAGGCGGACAGCCCTCGGAAATCAGCCCCAGCATTTT
>-|TRBJ1-3|once|TRBV6-5
CASSTDFSSGNTIYF
TGTGCCAGCAGTACCGACTTTAGCTCTGGAAACACCATATATTTT
>-|TRBJ2-1|-|TRBV2
CASSGVGIGNEQFF
TGTGCCAGCAGCGGGGTAGGGATCGGCAATGAGCAGTTCTTC
>-|TRBJ2-1|-|TRBV5-1
CASSDPDRLYNEQFF
TGCGCCAGCAGCGATCCCGACAGGCTCTACAATGAGCAGTTCTTC
>-|TRBJ2-7|-|TRBV5-1
CASSLADGYEQYF
TGCGCCAGCAGCTTGGCGGACGGCTACGAGCAGTACTTC
>-|TRBJ1-6|-|TRBV3-1/TRBV3-2
CASSQRSVGGGAYNSPLHF
TGTGCCAGCAGCCAACGTTCCGTTGGCGGGGGCGCCTATAATTCACCCCTCCACTTT
>-|TRBJ1-4|-|TRBV6-5
CASRLTTNEKLFF
TGTGCCAGCCGACTTACAACTAATGAAAAACTGTTTTTT
>TRBD2|TRBJ2-2|-|TRBV7-3
CASSLTGGQGLNTGELFF
TGTGCCAGCAGCCTAACGGGGGGGCAGGGCCTAAACACCGGGGAGCTGTTTTTT
>TRBD1|TRBJ2-7|-|TRBV5-4
CASSLAGRGRYEQYF
TGTGCCAGCAGCTTGGCCGGCAGGGGGCGTTACGAGCAGTACTTC
>-|TRBJ2-7|-|TRBV12-2
CASRLVLAGVYEQYF
TGTGCAAGTCGCTTAGTGTTAGCGGGAGTCTACGAGCAGTACTTC
>-|TRBJ1-4|-|TRBV20-1
CSASWGINEKLFF
TGCAGTGCTAGTTGGGGGATTAATGAAAAACTGTTTTTT
>-|TRBJ1-2|-|TRBV4-1
CASSASGNYGYTF
TGCGCCAGCAGTGCGAGCGGGAACTATGGCTACACCTTC
>TRBD1|TRBJ1-1|-|TRBV5-1
CASSSQGARTEAFF
TGCGCCAGCAGCTCTCAGGGGGCGCGGACTGAAGCTTTCTTT
>TRBD1|TRBJ1-1|-|TRBV18
CASSPVDRGGTEAFF
TGTGCCAGCTCGCCGGTAGACAGGGGAGGCACTGAAGCTTTCTTT
>TRBD2|TRBJ2-5|-|TRBV5-1
CASSSSGSEETQYF
TGCGCCAGCAGCTCTAGCGGGAGCGAAGAGACCCAGTACTTC
>TRBD1|TRBJ2-7|-|TRBV19
CASRRDRVSYEQYF
TGTGCCAGTAGACGAGACAGGGTAAGCTACGAGCAGTACTTC
>-|TRBJ1-1|few|TRBV19
CASSIERRAEAFF
TGTGCCAGTAGTATAGAGCGCAGAGCTGAAGCTTTCTTT
>-|TRBJ2-3|-|TRBV5-1
CASSLGGGLGDTQYF
TGCGCCAGCAGCTTGGGAGGGGGGCTTGGAGATACGCAGTATTTT
>TRBD2|TRBJ2-5|once|TRBV5-1
CASSFGAGRWETQYF
TGCGCCAGCAGCTTTGGAGCGGGGAGGTGGGAGACCCAGTACTTC
>-|TRBJ1-2|-|TRBV10-3
CAISERGESHGYTF
TGTGCCATCAGTGAGCGGGGGGAGTCGCATGGCTACACCTTC
>-|TRBJ1-6|-|TRBV27
CASSFGRADSPLHF
TGTGCCAGCAGTTTCGGACGGGCAGATTCACCCCTCCACTTT
>-|TRBJ2-5|once|TRBV30
CAWSYGTQETQYF
TGTGCCTGGTCATACGGGACCCAAGAGACCCAGTACTTC
>-|TRBJ1-1|-|TRBV20-1
CSASWPAEAFF
TGCAGTGCTAGTTGGCCAGCTGAAGCTTTCTTT
>TRBD1|TRBJ2-6|-|TRBV10-3
CAISAFRDRGLWANVLTF
TGTGCCATCAGTGCGTTTCGGGACAGGGGATTATGGGCCAACGTCCTGACTTTC
>-|TRBJ2-7|-|TRBV7-2
CASSPLTSEQYF
TGTGCCAGCAGCCCCCTGACTAGCGAGCAGTACTTC
>-|TRBJ2-2|-|TRBV7-2
CASSPLVGYTGELFF
TGTGCCAGCAGCCCCCTCGTCGGATACACCGGGGAGCTGTTTTTT
>TRBD2|TRBJ2-7|-|TRBV24-1
CATSPGGTRRDEQYF
TGTGCCACCAGTCCCGGGGGGACCCGTCGTGACGAGCAGTACTTC
>-|TRBJ2-5|once|TRBV9
CASSVGAGVSETQYF
TGTGCCAGCAGCGTGGGAGCAGGGGTCTCGGAGACCCAGTACTTC
>-|TRBJ1-1|-|TRBV6-5
CASSYSRQRKETEAFF
TGTGCCAGCAGTTACTCGAGACAGAGGAAGGAAACTGAAGCTTTCTTT
>-|TRBJ1-3|-|TRBV9
CASSVQAKIYGNTIYF
TGTGCCAGCAGCGTTCAGGCGAAGATCTATGGAAACACCATATATTTT
>TRBD2|TRBJ2-3|-|TRBV5-4
CASRAGLGEADTQYF
TGTGCCAGCAGGGCAGGACTAGGGGAAGCAGATACGCAGTATTTT
>TRBD2|TRBJ2-7|-|TRBV2
CASSPRTSGRYEQYF
TGTGCCAGCAGTCCTAGGACTAGCGGCCGCTACGAGCAGTACTTC
>-|TRBJ2-3|-|TRBV29-1
CSVETFSASRTDTQYF
TGCAGCGTTGAAACGTTCTCAGCGAGCCGCACAGATACGCAGTATTTT
>-|TRBJ2-3|-|TRBV15
CATSRDRQGAQYF
TGTGCCACCAGCAGAGATCGTCAGGGAGCGCAGTATTTT
>-|TRBJ2-7|-|TRBV6-5
CASSETIPLSYEQYF
TGTGCCAGCAGCGAGACTATCCCCCTCTCCTACGAGCAGTACTTC
>-|TRBJ2-5|-|TRBV5-5
CASSLDPFQETQYF
TGTGCCAGCAGCTTGGATCCGTTTCAAGAGACCCAGTACTTC